Listed below are T cell receptor beta chains from one sample, sequenced in a study of shared clonotypes between healthy human individuals. Measured with immunoSEQ multiplex PCR; TCRdb has only the in-frame clones, and not every one. The sample includes roughly 2,300,000 clones, around 90% of them seen just once. Sequenced material: naive CD4+ T cells from PBMCs. The source is a man aged 18 to 30 in good health. Some clones in this sample may be carry-over from other donors' samples. The CDR3 runs from the conserved cysteine through the conserved F or W. The D gene is left open where the match is weak. Only some rows state a clone size, as once, few, many or a class for expanded clones.

v_call	clone_size	d_call	cdr3_length	j_call	cdr3_aa	cdr3_nt
TRBV11-1	.	TRBD1	14	TRBJ2-1	CASSPIGQGNEQFF	TGTGCCAGCAGCCCGATAGGACAGGGTAATGAGCAGTTCTTC
TRBV27	.	TRBD2	14	TRBJ2-7	CASSPGLAIYEQYF	TGTGCCAGCAGTCCGGGACTAGCCATCTACGAGCAGTACTTC
TRBV10-3	few	.	13	TRBJ1-5	CAISENSNQPQHF	TGTGCCATCAGTGAGAATAGCAATCAGCCCCAGCATTTT
TRBV19	.	.	16	TRBJ2-6	CASSIWRGSGANVLTF	TGTGCCAGTAGTATATGGCGGGGCTCTGGGGCCAACGTCCTGACTTTC
TRBV7-2	.	.	14	TRBJ2-7	CASSLSRRAAEQYF	TGTGCCAGCAGCTTAAGTCGCAGGGCGGCCGAGCAGTACTTC
TRBV2	.	.	12	TRBJ1-2	CASSEILAGYTF	TGTGCCAGCAGTGAAATCTTAGCGGGCTACACCTTC
TRBV28	.	.	19	TRBJ1-5	CASSFRLGQPRKSNQPQHF	TGTGCCAGCAGTTTTCGTTTAGGGCAGCCGCGGAAGAGCAATCAGCCCCAGCATTTT
TRBV5-6	once	.	12	TRBJ2-2	CASSYYTGELFF	TGTGCCAGCAGCTACTACACCGGGGAGCTGTTTTTT
TRBV11-3	.	TRBD1	16	TRBJ1-2	CASSFDTGTGEDGYTF	TGTGCCAGCAGCTTCGATACCGGGACAGGGGAAGATGGCTACACCTTC
TRBV4-1	.	.	16	TRBJ1-3	CASSLRTESSGNTIYF	TGCGCCAGCAGCTTACGGACGGAGTCCTCTGGAAACACCATATATTTT
TRBV7-9	few	TRBD1	14	TRBJ1-1	CASSRLQGSTEAFF	TGTGCCAGCAGCCGATTACAGGGGTCCACTGAAGCTTTCTTT
TRBV7-9	.	TRBD1	15	TRBJ1-1	CASSSGTGRTTEAFF	TGTGCCAGCAGCTCCGGGACAGGGCGGACTACTGAAGCTTTCTTT
TRBV2	.	.	15	TRBJ1-3	CASGAGPVSGNTIYF	TGTGCCAGCGGAGCAGGGCCGGTCTCTGGAAACACCATATATTTT
TRBV29-1	.	TRBD1	15	TRBJ1-1	CSVSPGQGMNTEAFF	TGCAGCGTTTCCCCGGGACAGGGGATGAACACTGAAGCTTTCTTT
TRBV5-1	.	TRBD2	15	TRBJ2-7	CASSWGAGGPVEQYF	TGCGCCAGCAGCTGGGGTGCGGGAGGGCCCGTCGAGCAGTACTTC
TRBV19	.	TRBD1	14	TRBJ1-4	CASRTPGQDEKLFF	TGTGCCAGTAGAACGCCGGGACAGGATGAAAAACTGTTTTTT
TRBV30	.	.	13	TRBJ1-2	CAWGRGVGYGYTF	TGTGCCTGGGGTAGGGGGGTCGGCTATGGCTACACCTTC
TRBV7-3	.	.	15	TRBJ2-3	CASSLDSRTTDTQYF	TGTGCCAGCAGCTTGGATAGCAGGACCACAGATACGCAGTATTTT
TRBV28	.	.	14	TRBJ1-4	CASSSGTPNEKLFF	TGTGCCAGCAGCTCGGGGACTCCTAATGAAAAACTGTTTTTT
TRBV18	.	.	15	TRBJ1-3	CASSPSGSSGNTIYF	TGTGCCAGCTCACCTTCGGGGAGCTCTGGAAACACCATATATTTT
TRBV18	.	.	15	TRBJ1-1	CASSPPGSTNTEAFF	TGTGCCAGCTCACCACCGGGCAGCACGAACACTGAAGCTTTCTTT
TRBV7-6	.	TRBD2	15	TRBJ2-1	CASSSGLASYNEQFF	TGTGCCAGCAGCTCGGGACTAGCCTCCTACAATGAGCAGTTCTTC
TRBV18	.	.	14	TRBJ1-2	CASSPWAGINGYTF	TGTGCCAGCTCACCATGGGCAGGGATCAATGGCTACACCTTC
TRBV6-6	.	TRBD2	15	TRBJ2-1	CASSPSGGGRYEQFF	TGTGCCAGCAGTCCAAGCGGGGGGGGCCGATATGAGCAGTTCTTC
TRBV2	.	.	15	TRBJ1-4	CASTPGTGNNEKLFF	TGTGCCAGCACCCCCGGTACAGGCAATAATGAAAAACTGTTTTTT
TRBV2	.	.	14	TRBJ2-5	CASNPILRGETQYF	TGTGCCAGCAACCCGATTCTACGGGGAGAGACCCAGTACTTC
TRBV2	.	TRBD1	16	TRBJ1-2	CASSEGQGGWNYGYTF	TGTGCCAGCAGTGAGGGACAGGGGGGGTGGAACTATGGCTACACCTTC
TRBV15	.	.	15	TRBJ1-1	CATSRDIQGNTEAFF	TGTGCCACCAGCAGAGATATACAGGGGAACACTGAAGCTTTCTTT
TRBV7-3	once	TRBD1	13	TRBJ2-5	CASSSGQGETQYF	TGTGCCAGCAGCTCCGGACAGGGAGAGACCCAGTACTTC
TRBV7-6	.	.	15	TRBJ2-1	CASSAAPNSYNEQFF	TGTGCCAGCAGCGCCGCTCCGAACTCCTACAATGAGCAGTTCTTC
TRBV7-9	.	TRBD1	14	TRBJ2-7	CASSAWTGGNEQYF	TGTGCCAGCAGCGCGTGGACAGGGGGAAACGAGCAGTACTTC
TRBV6-5	.	.	13	TRBJ1-5	CASSYYQSAPQHF	TGTGCCAGCAGTTACTACCAGAGTGCGCCTCAGCATTTT
TRBV30	.	TRBD1	17	TRBJ1-5	CAWSGGRTGDSNQPQHF	TGTGCCTGGAGTGGGGGAAGGACAGGGGACAGCAATCAGCCCCAGCATTTT
TRBV7-2	.	TRBD1	17	TRBJ1-2	CASSLAFRGTENYGYTF	TGTGCCAGCAGCTTAGCATTTCGGGGGACAGAGAACTATGGCTACACCTTC
TRBV10-3	.	.	18	TRBJ2-1	CAISETQIAPSSYNEQFF	TGTGCCATCAGTGAGACCCAGATAGCGCCTAGCTCCTACAATGAGCAGTTCTTC
TRBV15	.	TRBD1	15	TRBJ2-7	CATSRAHRGGYEQYF	TGTGCCACCAGCAGAGCCCACAGGGGCGGCTACGAGCAGTACTTC
TRBV27	.	.	13	TRBJ1-1	CASSFPGEAEAFF	TGTGCCAGCAGTTTCCCAGGAGAGGCTGAAGCTTTCTTT
TRBV19	.	.	16	TRBJ1-4	CASSAPSSGANEKLFF	TGTGCCAGTAGTGCCCCCTCCTCTGGGGCTAATGAAAAACTGTTTTTT
TRBV7-9	.	.	15	TRBJ1-2	CASSRTDQQGVGYTF	TGTGCCAGCAGCCGCACCGATCAACAGGGTGTTGGCTACACCTTC
TRBV5-8	.	TRBD1	13	TRBJ1-2	CASSRDRNYGYTF	TGTGCCAGCAGCCGGGACAGGAACTATGGCTACACCTTC
TRBV18	.	TRBD1	15	TRBJ1-3	CASSPDRGLGNTIYF	TGTGCCAGCTCACCGGACAGGGGGCTTGGAAACACCATATATTTT
TRBV30	once	.	13	TRBJ2-7	CAWSAPWGDEQYF	TGTGCCTGGAGCGCCCCCTGGGGGGACGAGCAGTACTTC
TRBV7-9	.	.	13	TRBJ1-5	CASSMGPNQPQHF	TGTGCCAGCAGTATGGGGCCTAATCAGCCCCAGCATTTT
TRBV5-1	once	.	14	TRBJ2-1	CASSLTGPDNEQFF	TGCGCCAGCAGCTTGACAGGGCCAGACAATGAGCAGTTCTTC
TRBV7-2	.	TRBD1	15	TRBJ2-7	CASSVGQGATYEQYF	TGTGCCAGCAGCGTCGGACAGGGGGCTACCTACGAGCAGTACTTC
TRBV18	.	.	15	TRBJ2-7	CASSPPQGSSYEQYF	TGTGCCAGCTCACCACCACAGGGTAGCTCCTACGAGCAGTACTTC
TRBV6-4	.	TRBD2	16	TRBJ2-7	CASRGTSGRSTYEQYF	TGTGCCAGCAGGGGGACTAGCGGGAGGTCGACCTACGAGCAGTACTTC
TRBV10-3	.	TRBD2	15	TRBJ2-1	CAITPGLALGIEQFF	TGTGCCATCACCCCGGGACTAGCGTTAGGAATTGAGCAGTTCTTC
TRBV6-1	.	.	16	TRBJ1-2	CASSEGGARGIYGYTF	TGTGCCAGCAGTGAAGGTGGGGCCCGTGGTATCTATGGCTACACCTTC
TRBV4-1	.	.	15	TRBJ2-7	CASSKTAQLSYEQYF	TGCGCCAGCAGCAAGACAGCACAACTGTCCTACGAGCAGTACTTC
TRBV7-2	once	TRBD1	16	TRBJ1-5	CASSARGGAENQPQHF	TGTGCCAGCTCCGCGCGAGGGGGCGCGGAAAATCAGCCCCAGCATTTT
TRBV2	.	.	13	TRBJ1-5	CASSEGGLQPQHF	TGTGCCAGCAGTGAGGGTGGGTTGCAGCCCCAGCATTTT
TRBV6-5	.	TRBD1	15	TRBJ2-7	CASSEHRGMVYEQYF	TGTGCCAGCAGCGAACACAGGGGGATGGTGTACGAGCAGTACTTC